Shown below are 16 T cell receptor beta chains from a single sample sequenced in a study of blood T cell repertoires in COVID-19 (dated by TCRdb to the early 2020s). Libraries were built with the immunoSEQ multiplex PCR assay. The table was pulled from immuneACCESS by TCRdb, which kept in-frame rearrangements only. Such tables lose some clones; where checked, under half of the loss comes from unresolved V genes, and the rest has no known cause. This sample comprises tens of thousands of clones, around 87% of them detected only once. The ten largest clones take up about 17% of the sample. What was sequenced was peripheral blood. The receptors were gathered from a human donor in a cohort sampled during active COVID-19.

V and J are TRBV7-9 and TRBJ1-2; 7 bases are shared with TRBD1. CDR1 is SEHNR and CDR2 is FQNEAQ in the germline V gene (reference sequence). CDR3 length: 12 amino acids. Unmatched junction bases numbered 3, after V lost 5 bases and J lost 6 bases. The CDR3: CASSRTGDGYTF. CDR3 coding DNA: TGTGCCAGCAGCCGGACAGGAGATGGCTACACCTTC.

The chain joins TRBV10-2 to TRBJ1-1; D may be TRBD1 (5 bases). This CDR3 is built from 16 residues. The V and J ends lost 2 bases and 4 bases respectively, with 17 bases between them. The germline CDR1 and CDR2 sequences are WSHSY and SAAADI. CDR3 sequence reads: CASSEVGGAVGTEAFF. The CDR3 DNA reads TGCGCCAGCAGTGAGGTAGGAGGGGCGGTGGGCACTGAAGCTTTCTTT.

This sequence joins TRBV9 and TRBJ1-2; D unclear. The V gene lost 0 bases and the J gene lost 8 bases, with 11 bases spanning the gap. This CDR3 contains 13 residues. Germline V CDR1 and CDR2: SGDLS, YYNGEE. The CDR3 region has the DNA TGTGCCAGCAGCGTAGTATCCGGGGAAGGCTACACCTTC. Translating it yields CASSVVSGEGYTF.

The J gene is TRBJ1-5, the V gene TRBV14; no reliable D call. The CDR3 runs 13 residues. Germline lookup yields CDR1 SGHDN and CDR2 FVKESK. The germline V and J ends were trimmed by 0 bases and 7 bases, with 7 bases remaining between them. The CDR3 region is CASSQDIGQPQHF. In DNA, the CDR3 is TGTGCCAGCAGCCAAGATATTGGCCAGCCCCAGCATTTT.

With respect to this clone: One end of the junction is discordant with germline, which a read error may explain. V usage is TRBV7-7 and J usage is TRBJ2-5; 10 bases line up with TRBD2. The CDR3 runs to 14 residues. Germline V gene lookup returns CDR1 SSHAT and CDR2 FNYEAQ (reference sequence). The CDR3 loop is CASSYSGGQETQYF. The DNA for the CDR3 is TGTGCTAGCAGCTATAGCGGGGGGCAAGAGACCCAGTACTTC.

The V call is TRBV5-5, the J call TRBJ1-1, with D unresolved. The CDR3 contains 13 residues. Germline V gene lookup returns CDR1 SGHKS and CDR2 YYEKEE (reference sequence). Trimming pared 1 base from V and 3 bases from J, leaving 7 bases between. CDR3 nucleotides: TGTGCCAGCAGCTTGACTAGGGACACTGAAGCTTTCTTT. It yields the protein CASSLTRDTEAFF.

The J gene is TRBJ2-7, the V gene TRBV7-9, with a tentative D call TRBD2 (6 bases). Trimming took off 6 bases at V and 0 bases at J, with 9 bases between the two ends. The CDR3 loop spans 13 amino acids. Germline V gene lookup returns CDR1 SEHNR and CDR2 FQNEAQ (reference sequence). DNA of the CDR3: TGTGCCAGCAGGGCGGGGAGCTCCTACGAGCAGTACTTC. This translates into CASRAGSSYEQYF.

The J gene is TRBJ2-7, the V gene TRBV4-1, with D possibly being TRBD1 (5 bases). This CDR3 is 15 amino acids long. Trimming stripped 0 bases from V and 1 base from J, with 10 bases between. Per germline, CDR1 MGHRA and CDR2 YSYEKL. CDR3 DNA sequence: TGCGCCAGCAGCCAAGATTTGCAGGGTTCCTACGAGCAGTACTTC. The encoded protein is CASSQDLQGSYEQYF.

The chain has TRBV11-2 and TRBJ1-4; D is possibly TRBD1 (6 bases). The CDR3 consists of 17 residues. Germline assignment: CDR1 SGHAT and CDR2 FQNNGV. V was clipped by 4 bases and J by 3 bases, with 18 bases between them. CDR3 bases: TGTGCCAGCAGCTCTCCGGGACACTTAACAGCTAATGAAAAACTGTTTTTT. Translating it yields CASSSPGHLTANEKLFF. Full variable domain (remainder filled in from reference TRBV11-2 and TRBJ1-4): EAGVAQSPRYKIIEKRQSVAFWCNPISGHATLYWYQQILGQGPKLLIQFQNNGVVDDSQLPKDRFSAERLKGVDSTLKIQPAKLEDSAVYLCASSSPGHLTANEKLFFGSGTQLSVL.

This clone was counted a single time. The V call is TRBV25-1, the J call TRBJ1-2, with D uncertain. The CDR3 contains 13 residues. Germline CDR1 reads MGHDK; CDR2 reads SYGVNS. V was cut by 2 bases and J by 5 bases, with 9 bases left in between. The DNA of the CDR3 is TGTGCCAGCAGTGAAAATCCCCGGTATGGCTACACCTTC. Amino acids: CASSENPRYGYTF.

This clone was recorded a few times. The rearrangement links TRBV4-2 to TRBJ1-4; maybe TRBD1 (6 bases). The CDR3 is 15 amino acids. Germline lookup yields CDR1 LGHNA and CDR2 YNFKEQ. V lost 1 base and J lost 8, with 14 bases in between. For the CDR3, the DNA is TGTGCCAGCAGCCAAGTGGACAGCTGGAAAGAAAAACTGTTTTTT. Translation: CASSQVDSWKEKLFF.

This sequence joins TRBV6-2 or TRBV6-3 and TRBJ1-5, with 11 bases that match TRBD1. The trim removed 4 bases at V and 5 bases at J, leaving 4 bases unmatched. This CDR3 region has 15 residues. CDR1 is MNHEY, CDR2 SVGEGT, per germline. Here the CDR3 DNA reads TGTGCCAGCAGTTGGACAGGGGGCCCGTATCAGCCCCAGCATTTT. Translated, it gives CASSWTGGPYQPQHF.

V gene TRBV30 combines with J gene TRBJ2-2, with 8 bases fitting TRBD2. This CDR3 has 17 residues. Trimming at V came to 0 bases and at J to 1 base, leaving 7 bases not matched to a gene. Germline CDR1 is GTSNPN and CDR2 is SVGIG (reference sequence). The CDR3 loop reads CAWSVWARGGNTGELFF. DNA for the CDR3: TGTGCCTGGAGTGTATGGGCACGGGGGGGGAACACCGGGGAGCTGTTTTTT.

This clone is a singleton in its sample. J is TRBJ2-2 and V is TRBV5-1; TRBD2 agrees at 8 bases. CDR1 and CDR2 from the germline V gene are SGHRS and YFSETQ. This CDR3 region has 16 residues. Trimming removed 3 bases from V and 3 bases from J; junction bases left unmatched: 7. CDR3 residues: CASSSAGTRDTGELFF. CDR3 DNA sequence: TGCGCCAGCAGCTCCGCCGGGACTAGGGACACCGGGGAGCTGTTTTTT.

The CDR3 region is CASSLNRDGKAQYF. The CDR3 coding sequence is TGTGCCAGCAGCTTAAACAGGGACGGGAAAGCGCAGTACTTC. The chain couples TRBV5-4 to TRBJ2-7, with a weak D call TRBD1 (6 bases). Germline CDR1 reads SGHNT; CDR2 reads YYREEE (reference sequence). V lost 2 bases to trimming and J lost 9 bases, with 18 bases between them. The CDR3 totals 14 residues.

The rearrangement uses TRBV6-6 and TRBJ1-5; 8 nucleotides match TRBD1. The CDR3 is made up of 13 amino acids. Germline V gene data show CDR1 as MNHNY and CDR2 as SVGAGI (reference sequence). V shed 6 bases, J shed 4 bases, and the junction held 2 bases outside the gene matches. The DNA of the CDR3 is TGTGCCAGCAGAAGACAGGGGAATCAGCCCCAGCATTTT. As protein: CASRRQGNQPQHF.